Listed here are 32 T cell receptor beta chains from one sample, sequenced in a study of T cell repertoires in cytomegalovirus infection. MiXCR, applied by TCRdb to the reads, yields one record per CDR3 protein. The sample includes approximately 140,000 distinct CDR3 sequences, roughly 9% of them seen just once. Sequencing input: PBMCs. These TCRs come from a human donor in good health (CMV status not recorded). Some clones in this sample may be carry-over from other donors' samples.

This clonotype was seen ten or more times. This chain links TRBV6-5 with TRBJ2-3; a possible D gene is TRBD2 (7 bases). The CDR3 runs 16 residues. Germline values: CDR1 MNHEY, CDR2 SVGAGI. V was clipped by 5 bases and J by 1 base, with 16 bases between them. CDR3 protein: CASSGFGGGRTDTQYF. The CDR3 DNA follows: TGTGCCAGCAGTGGGTTTGGCGGGGGCCGCACAGATACGCAGTATTTT.

V gene TRBV2 combines with J gene TRBJ2-7, with D hard to call. Trimming pared 2 bases from V and 4 bases from J, leaving 9 bases between. This CDR3 spans 13 amino acids. Germline lookup yields CDR1 SNHLY and CDR2 FYNNEI. CDR3 sequence: CASSETLWYEQYF. CDR3 DNA: TGTGCCAGCAGTGAAACTCTGTGGTACGAGCAGTACTTC.

The rearrangement joins TRBV7-9 to TRBJ1-4; D might be TRBD1 (6 bases). The CDR3 has 14 residues. CDR1 and CDR2 (germline): SEHNR, FQNEAQ (reference sequence). V was pared by 9 bases and J by 0 bases, with 11 bases between. The CDR3 coding sequence is TGTGCCAGGAGCCCAGGGGCAACTAATGAAAAACTGTTTTTT. This encodes CARSPGATNEKLFF.

The J gene is TRBJ1-1, the V gene TRBV20-1, with unresolved D. This CDR3 has 14 amino acids. Germline V gene data show CDR1 as DFQATT and CDR2 as SNEGSKA (reference sequence). Trimming cost V 0 bases and J 0 bases, with 8 bases left between them. CDR3 coding DNA: TGCAGTGCTAGAGATCGAAAAGTGAACACTGAAGCTTTCTTT. Its translation: CSARDRKVNTEAFF.

In this sample, this clonotype turned up many times. The V call is TRBV7-8, the J call TRBJ2-7; possibly TRBD1 for D (5 bases). This CDR3 has 15 amino acids. V was cut by 5 bases and J by 3 bases, with 17 bases left in between. Per the germline V gene, CDR1 is SGHVS and CDR2 is FQNEAQ. CDR3 coding DNA: TGTGCCAGCAGCCCCAGACAGACCGCTAACTACGAGCAGTACTTC. Protein: CASSPRQTANYEQYF.

This clonotype was counted many times. The V gene is TRBV10-3, the J gene TRBJ2-7; D unclear. CDR1 and CDR2 (germline): ENHRY, SYGVKD. The V gene lost 2 bases and the J gene lost 4 bases, with 15 bases spanning the gap. The CDR3 has 15 amino acids. This CDR3 is CAISEPQRAVYEQYF. CDR3 DNA sequence: TGTGCCATCAGTGAGCCACAACGGGCGGTTTACGAGCAGTACTTC.

This clonotype was recorded many times. The rearrangement uses TRBV12-3 or TRBV12-4 and TRBJ2-7; D unresolved. This CDR3 has 15 amino acids. The ends were cut back, 3 bases at V and 3 bases at J, with 15 bases in the middle. CDR3 bases: TGTGCCAGCAGTTTTGGGTCCTCCCGCCACTACGAGCAGTACTTC. This encodes CASSFGSSRHYEQYF.

Many counts were recorded for this clonotype. V usage is TRBV7-2 and J usage is TRBJ1-6; 7 nucleotides agree with TRBD1. The V gene's germline CDR1 is SGHTA and CDR2 FQGNSA. This CDR3 has 14 residues. Losses at the gene ends were 4 bases for V and 10 bases for J; bases not matched to a gene: 7. The CDR3 sequence: CASSSTGEGSPLHF. The CDR3 nucleotides read TGTGCCAGCAGCTCCACAGGGGAGGGATCACCCCTCCACTTT.

V is TRBV20-1 and J is TRBJ1-2, with D tentatively TRBD1 (5 bases). CDR1 is DFQATT, CDR2 SNEGSKA, per germline (reference sequence). The CDR3 is made up of 13 amino acids. The V gene lost 3 bases and the J gene lost 9 bases, with 17 bases spanning the gap. The CDR3 nucleotides read TGCAGTGCTAGCTCGGCCGCAGAGGGGAGCTACACCTTC. The encoded protein is CSASSAAEGSYTF.

This clonotype was counted at least ten times. The chain carries TRBV28 and TRBJ1-2, with TRBD1 identical over 8 bases. The CDR3 extends over 11 amino acids. The germline V gene encodes CDR1 MDHEN and CDR2 SYDVKM. Trimming cost V 4 bases and J 14 bases; bases outside gene matches: 6. The CDR3 sequence: CASSSRDRLTF. The CDR3 region has the DNA TGTGCCAGCAGTTCCCGGGACAGGTTAACCTTC.

V is TRBV5-1 and J is TRBJ2-3; tentative D call: TRBD1 (6 bases). The CDR3 consists of 14 residues. Trimming pared 3 bases from V and 0 bases from J, leaving 8 bases between. Germline CDR1 and CDR2: SGHRS and YFSETQ. The CDR3 DNA follows: TGCGCCAGCAGCTCAGGGGTGAGCACAGATACGCAGTATTTT. This encodes CASSSGVSTDTQYF.

This clonotype was counted only a few times. The CDR3 reads CASSPPGQNQPQHF. The CDR3 nucleotides read TGTGCCAGCTCACCCCCGGGACAGAATCAGCCCCAGCATTTT. The rearrangement joins TRBV18 to TRBJ1-5; TRBD1 matches at 7 bases. This CDR3 comprises 14 residues. V was clipped by 3 bases and J by 4 bases; unmatched bases: 3. CDR1 is KGHSH, CDR2 LQKENI, per germline.

This clonotype was seen repeatedly, ten times or more. The chain couples TRBV12-3 or TRBV12-4 to TRBJ2-7; D perhaps matches TRBD2 (6 bases). The CDR3 has 15 residues. V gave up 4 bases and J gave up 3 bases, with 16 bases separating them. As DNA, the CDR3 is TGTGCCAGCAGTTCAGGGACTGCCAATCTCTACGAGCAGTACTTC. As protein: CASSSGTANLYEQYF.

This clonotype occurred many times. This chain connects TRBV10-3 to TRBJ2-7; 8 positions match TRBD1. This CDR3 is built from 16 residues. Germline V gene data show CDR1 as ENHRY and CDR2 as SYGVKD. V lost 6 bases, J lost 7 bases, and 17 bases stayed unmatched. As DNA, the CDR3 is TGTGCCATCAGCCTGTCCGGGACAGGTCGTTTGGGGGAGCAGTACTTC. Its translation: CAISLSGTGRLGEQYF.

Many counts were recorded for this clonotype. V usage is TRBV7-2 and J usage is TRBJ1-2, with D possibly matching TRBD1 (5 bases). Trimming took off 5 bases at V and 3 bases at J, with 22 bases between the two ends. Germline CDR1 SGHTA, CDR2 FQGNSA. There are 17 residues in the CDR3. The CDR3 here is CASSPGRPKGDYYGYTF. The CDR3 DNA sequence: TGTGCCAGCAGCCCGGGTAGGCCCAAAGGGGATTACTATGGCTACACCTTC.

This clonotype was seen repeatedly, ten times or more. This rearrangement joins TRBV19 to TRBJ1-5; a weak D match, TRBD1 (6 bases). V was shortened by 1 base and J by 3 bases, with 10 bases between the two germline ends. CDR1 is LNHDA and CDR2 is SQIVND in the germline V gene (reference sequence). CDR3 length: 15 residues. In nucleotides, the CDR3 is TGTGCCAGTAGTATAGTGTGGACAGACAATCAGCCCCAGCATTTT. This translates into CASSIVWTDNQPQHF. Full variable domain (rest looked up from reference TRBV19 and TRBJ1-5): DGGITQSPKYLFRKEGQNVTLSCEQNLNHDAMYWYRQDPGQGLRLIYYSQIVNDFQKGDIAEGYSVSREKKESFPLTVTSAQKNPTAFYLCASSIVWTDNQPQHFGDGTRLSIL.

Many counts were recorded for this clonotype. The chain carries TRBV14 and TRBJ1-2; TRBD1 agrees at 7 bases. Per the germline V gene, CDR1 is SGHDN and CDR2 is FVKESK. The CDR3 runs to 15 residues. V trimming: 5 bases; J trimming: 4 bases; junction bases outside the gene matches: 10. The CDR3 DNA reads as TGTGCCAGCAGCTCACAGACAGGGCCCACCTATGGCTACACCTTC. It codes for CASSSQTGPTYGYTF.

The rearrangement links TRBV29-1 to TRBJ2-2; no firm D call. Trimming pared 5 bases from V and 4 bases from J, leaving 8 bases between. In germline, CDR1 is SQVTM, CDR2 ANQGSEA. CDR3 length equals 12 residues. The CDR3 DNA is TGCAGCGTTTCCTACACCACCGGGGAGCTGTTTTTT. Translated, it gives CSVSYTTGELFF.

This clonotype was counted a few times. The genes are TRBV5-1 and TRBJ2-5; D gene ambiguous. Trimming stripped 4 bases from V and 2 bases from J, with 18 bases between. There are 16 residues in the CDR3. Germline V lookup: CDR1 SGHRS, CDR2 YFSETQ. CDR3 region: CASSPTRQAPQETQYF. CDR3 sequence (DNA): TGCGCCAGCAGCCCAACCAGGCAGGCCCCACAAGAGACCCAGTACTTC.

This clonotype was seen a handful of times. The chain uses TRBV2 and TRBJ2-7; no definite D call. The V and J ends lost 4 bases and 6 bases respectively, with 10 bases between them. CDR3 length: 12 amino acids. CDR1 is SNHLY, CDR2 FYNNEI, per germline. The CDR3 DNA reads as TGTGCCAGCAGTGTATCGGGTAGCGAGCAGTACTTC. Its protein is CASSVSGSEQYF.

This clonotype has more than one count but fewer than ten. The chain couples TRBV12-3 or TRBV12-4 to TRBJ2-7, with D tentatively TRBD1 or TRBD2 (6 bases each). The V and J ends lost 0 bases and 5 bases respectively, with 8 bases between them. The CDR3 totals 13 residues. The CDR3 DNA is TGTGCCAGCAGTTTAGCGGGGGGCCACGAGCAGTACTTC. Protein sequence: CASSLAGGHEQYF.

This clonotype was detected ten times or more. The chain combines TRBV28 with TRBJ2-1, with D hard to call. The CDR3 totals 14 residues. V was pared by 2 bases and J by 3 bases, with 8 bases between. CDR1 and CDR2 from the germline V gene are MDHEN and SYDVKM. CDR3 sequence reads: CASSLMVVYNEQFF. In nucleotides, the CDR3 is TGTGCCAGCAGTTTAATGGTAGTCTACAATGAGCAGTTCTTC.

Many counts were recorded for this clonotype. The genes are TRBV11-2 and TRBJ1-5; D perhaps matches TRBD1 (6 bases). V was trimmed by 0 bases and J by 3 bases, leaving 15 bases between them. Per the germline V gene, CDR1 is SGHAT and CDR2 is FQNNGV. The CDR3 consists of 17 residues. CDR3 sequence: CASSLDLYRGDNQPQHF. DNA of the CDR3: TGTGCCAGCAGCTTAGATCTTTATAGGGGGGACAATCAGCCCCAGCATTTT.

This clonotype was picked up many times. The chain employs TRBV10-3 and TRBJ2-1; maybe TRBD2 (7 bases). Germline V gene lookup returns CDR1 ENHRY and CDR2 SYGVKD. The ends were cut back, 6 bases at V and 2 bases at J, with 11 bases in the middle. CDR3 size: 14 residues. The CDR3 sequence: CAIRPGGPYNEQFF. In DNA form, the CDR3 reads TGTGCCATCAGGCCGGGGGGCCCCTACAATGAGCAGTTCTTC.

With regard to this clonotype: A much larger clone lies a single base off, so this may be a read error. The chain has TRBV14 and TRBJ2-2; tentative D call: TRBD2 (5 bases). Per the germline V gene, CDR1 is SGHDN and CDR2 is FVKESK. This CDR3 is built from 14 residues. The CDR3 loop is CASSQDGNAGELFF. CDR3 bases: TGTGCCAGCAGCCAAGACGGGAACGCCGGGGAGCTGTTTTTT. The full variable domain, in which reference TRBV14 and TRBJ2-2 provide the parts outside the CDR3, is EAGVTQFPSHSVIEKGQTVTLRCDPISGHDNLYWYRRVMGKEIKFLLHFVKESKQDESGMPNNRFLAERTGGTYSTLKVQPAELEDSGVYFCASSQDGNAGELFFGEGSRLTVL.

At least ten counts were recorded for this clonotype. The chain carries TRBV12-3 or TRBV12-4 and TRBJ2-2; D gene uncertain. This CDR3 region has 15 residues. Trimming took off 5 bases at V and 3 bases at J, with 13 bases between the two ends. DNA for the CDR3: TGTGCCAGCAGTCCACGGGTGGTCTACACCGGGGAGCTGTTTTTT. Its protein is CASSPRVVYTGELFF.

This clonotype was detected many times. This chain uses TRBV7-2 with TRBJ1-5; D not certain. The CDR3 spans 15 residues. The ends were cut back, 3 bases at V and 5 bases at J, with 14 bases in the middle. Germline-derived CDR1 and CDR2 are SGHTA and FQGNSA. CDR3 sequence reads: CASSLAGFEYQPQHF. The CDR3, as DNA: TGTGCCAGCAGCTTGGCGGGGTTTGAGTATCAGCCCCAGCATTTT.

This clonotype has at least ten counts. The chain links TRBV2 to TRBJ2-3, with a possible D match to TRBD2 (5 bases). With 6 bases removed from V and 0 bases from J, the gap between germline ends came to 13 bases. Germline loops: CDR1 SNHLY, CDR2 FYNNEI. CDR3 length equals 15 residues. The CDR3 DNA sequence: TGTGCCAGCAGCCCCACTCGGACTAGCACAGATACGCAGTATTTT. Amino acids: CASSPTRTSTDTQYF.

This clonotype occurred many times. The genes are TRBV6-2 or TRBV6-3 and TRBJ1-1, with D possibly matching TRBD1 (6 bases). The CDR3 is made up of 14 amino acids. Germline V lookup: CDR1 MNHEY, CDR2 SVGEGT. V lost 6 bases and J lost 1, with 12 bases in between. Written as DNA, the CDR3 is TGTGCCAGCAGACCGGGGGGGCAGAACACTGAAGCTTTCTTT. Translation gives CASRPGGQNTEAFF.

This clonotype was seen at least ten times. The chain joins TRBV28 to TRBJ1-2; a weak D match, TRBD1 (6 bases). The germline V and J ends were trimmed by 8 bases and 8 bases, with 18 bases remaining between them. CDR3 length: 13 residues. CDR1 is MDHEN, CDR2 SYDVKM, per germline. CDR3 in DNA: TGTGCCAGCGATAGAAGGGGGGAAGGCGGCTACACCTTC. Translating it yields CASDRRGEGGYTF.

This clonotype has a count of ten or more. This rearrangement joins TRBV4-1 to TRBJ2-1, with D unclear. The CDR3 is 14 residues long. The germline CDR1 and CDR2 sequences are MGHRA and YSYEKL. V gave up 1 base and J gave up 8 bases, with 12 bases separating them. This CDR3 is CASSQGSGPDEQFF. In nucleotides, the CDR3 is TGCGCCAGCAGCCAAGGTTCAGGACCTGATGAGCAGTTCTTC.

This clonotype was seen repeatedly, ten times or more. This rearrangement joins TRBV11-1 to TRBJ1-1; D might be TRBD1 (5 bases). Germline CDR1 reads SGHAT; CDR2 reads FQDESV (reference sequence). V was pared by 4 bases and J by 10 bases, with 16 bases between. This CDR3 has 13 amino acids. The DNA of the CDR3 is TGTGCCAGCAGCTGGGACCCTGGGACGGTAGCTTTCTTT. This codes for CASSWDPGTVAFF.